These T cell receptor beta chains were read from a single sample in a study of technical replicates of blood from a handful of donors. Method: immunoSEQ multiplex PCR; TCRdb's copy keeps in-frame clones and lacks some. The data contain approximately 92,000 clones, approximately 95% of them singletons. Sequencing was done on a sample of T cells isolated from PBMCs. The receptors originated from a human donor in good health. Each CDR3 is given with its conserved first and last residue. The D gene is left open where the match is weak. Clone size is stated in some rows and not others, as once, few, many or a class when expanded.

CDR3nt,CDR3aa,v_gene,j_gene,d_gene,abundance
TGTGCCAGCAGCGTAGGGTATGGGGCGGCTAACTATGGCTACACCTTC,CASSVGYGAANYGYTF,TRBV9,TRBJ1-2,NA,NA
TGCGCCAACAGTCATCGACAGGGGGTGGAAGATACGCAGTATTTT,CANSHRQGVEDTQYF,TRBV4-1,TRBJ2-3,TRBD1,NA
TGTGCCAGCAGTTACTCGGGGGACAGCCCAAGAGTGGAGCAGTACTTC,CASSYSGDSPRVEQYF,TRBV6-5,TRBJ2-7,TRBD1,NA
TGTGCCAGCAGTTTATCCGGGAGAGGATACGAGCAGTACTTC,CASSLSGRGYEQYF,TRBV27,TRBJ2-7,NA,NA
TGTGCCAGTAGTATAAGTAGGGGGCTTCGCGAGCAGTACTTC,CASSISRGLREQYF,TRBV19,TRBJ2-7,TRBD1,NA
TGTGCCAGTATGAGCCCCAGCGGTGAAACCGGGGAGCTGTTTTTT,CASMSPSGETGELFF,TRBV19,TRBJ2-2,NA,NA
TGTGCCAGCAGCTCTACAGGTAACAATGAGCAGTTCTTC,CASSSTGNNEQFF,TRBV7-3,TRBJ2-1,NA,NA
TGCGCCAGCAGCCAAGATTGGGGACAGTTAACCTACGAGCAGTACTTC,CASSQDWGQLTYEQYF,TRBV4-1,TRBJ2-7,TRBD1,NA
TGTGCCAGTAGTCCCAGGGCTAGTAGCAATCAGCCCCAGCATTTT,CASSPRASSNQPQHF,TRBV19,TRBJ1-5,NA,NA
TGTGCCATCAGTGAAAACAGGGTTTCAACTAACGAGCAGTACTTC,CAISENRVSTNEQYF,TRBV10-3,TRBJ2-7,NA,NA
TGCGCCAGCAGCCGGTCGATTACTAGACCTGGCACAGATACGCAGTATTTT,CASSRSITRPGTDTQYF,TRBV4-1,TRBJ2-3,NA,NA
TGTGCCTGGAGTGGGCGGGGGGCCTCCTACGAGCAGTACTTC,CAWSGRGASYEQYF,TRBV30,TRBJ2-7,TRBD2,NA
TGCGCCAGCAGTGACAGGTTTCAGGTTTTACAAGAGACCCAGTACTTC,CASSDRFQVLQETQYF,TRBV10-2,TRBJ2-5,NA,NA
TGTGCCAGCAGCTTAGATTATTTATCGACTAGCGGGCCGAACGATTACGAGCAGTACTTC,CASSLDYLSTSGPNDYEQYF,TRBV11-2,TRBJ2-7,TRBD2,NA
TGTGCCGTAAGGCAGGTGGCCCACAATGAGCAGTTCTTC,CAVRQVAHNEQFF,TRBV6-5,TRBJ2-1,NA,NA
TGTGCCAGCAGCGCTCTTGGGGCCTTCTTAGGCTACACCTTC,CASSALGAFLGYTF,TRBV14,TRBJ1-2,NA,NA
TGTGCCAGCAGTACCGGAGGGGGCTCGGGCACCGGGGAGCTGTTTTTT,CASSTGGGSGTGELFF,TRBV6-4,TRBJ2-2,NA,few
TGCGCCAGCAGCCGCGAATCGGGACTAACCGTCACTGAAGCTTTCTTT,CASSRESGLTVTEAFF,TRBV5-1,TRBJ1-1,NA,NA
TGTGCCAGCAGCTTAGGCAGATTATACAATGAGCAGTTCTTC,CASSLGRLYNEQFF,TRBV11-3,TRBJ2-1,NA,NA
TGTGCCAGCATAGATAGCGGGGAAACCTACGAGCAGTACTTC,CASIDSGETYEQYF,TRBV2,TRBJ2-7,TRBD2,few
TGTGCCAGCAGTCTAGCAGGACGGGCGAACACTGAAGCTTTCTTT,CASSLAGRANTEAFF,TRBV27,TRBJ1-1,NA,NA
TGTGCCAGCAGCCCGGCGCTCGCGGGCATAGCAACGGGCACTGAAGCTTTCTTT,CASSPALAGIATGTEAFF,TRBV7-9,TRBJ1-1,NA,once
TGCGCCAGCAGCCTCGTCAGGGGGGATGAGCAGTTCTTC,CASSLVRGDEQFF,TRBV4-1,TRBJ2-1,NA,NA
TGTGCCAGCAGCTTCGGGGGACGGTACGAGCAGTACTTC,CASSFGGRYEQYF,TRBV7-9,TRBJ2-7,NA,NA
TGTGCCAGCACCCGAATTCAGGGGGGTGGCGGGGAGCTGTTTTTT,CASTRIQGGGGELFF,TRBV6-1,TRBJ2-2,NA,NA